Each of the 2 T cell receptor beta chains below was sequenced from the same sample in a study of T-cell memory formation after mild COVID-19. MiXCR, run by TCRdb on the 5' RACE reads, gives a single entry per CDR3 protein. The sample lists tens of thousands of distinct CDR3 sequences, more than 8% seen once, with 1.2% in the top ten. The sequenced sample was PBMCs or a T cell subset sorted from them (not recorded which). Source of these receptors: a man younger than 35 who had mild COVID-19 (a few samples of this study predate the infection). Cell type and time point are not known.

The chain is built from TRBV4-2 and TRBJ2-5; 10 bases map to TRBD1. V trimming: 0 bases; J trimming: 4 bases; junction bases outside the gene matches: 2. CDR1 is LGHNA, CDR2 YNFKEQ, per germline. The CDR3 loop spans 15 amino acids. Here the CDR3 DNA reads TGTGCCAGCAGCCAAGATGGGACAGGGGCAGAGACCCAGTACTTC. It yields the protein CASSQDGTGAETQYF.

This clonotype came up many times. The gene calls are TRBV4-3 and TRBJ2-3; D is possibly TRBD2 (6 bases). V was trimmed by 4 bases and J by 5 bases, leaving 19 bases between them. In germline, CDR1 is LGHNA, CDR2 YSLEER. CDR3 length: 16 amino acids. The CDR3 nucleotides read TGCGCCAGCAGCCGGGCAGGGAGGACCTCGGGAGATACGCAGTATTTT. Translation gives CASSRAGRTSGDTQYF.